What follows describes a single TCR beta chain. The sample comes from a study of blood T cell repertoires in COVID-19. Study overall: Sites in the United States, Italy and Spain provided acute and convalescent COVID-19 samples. T cells, B-cell-depleted T cells, or PBMCs supplied cDNA or gDNA.

Seattle cases were enrolled at active infection and followed longitudinally. In the original workflow: Reference gene primer amplification in the assay estimated nucleated cell counts. Only in-frame clones appear in the TCRdb table, and some are missing; sequencing was by immunoSEQ multiplex PCR. For V, J and clone size, that table is used; D and trimming come from the DNA. The sample holds 250,000 to 350,000 clones, about 80% seen once. Input material: peripheral blood. This TCR derives from a person in their 70s with COVID-19, enrolled during active disease.

CDR3 sequence (DNA): TGTGCCAGTAGAACACTCTCGACAGGGAAGAACACTGAAGCTTTCTTT. It is translated as CASRTLSTGKNTEAFF. The chain joins TRBV19 to TRBJ1-1, with 7 bases matching TRBD1. CDR1 is LNHDA and CDR2 is SQIVND in the germline V gene (reference sequence). Losses at the gene ends were 6 bases for V and 1 base for J; bases not matched to a gene: 11. The CDR3 totals 16 residues.